This is a list of T cell receptor beta chains from one sample in a study of OX40 agonist ivuxolimab in advanced cancers. Here immunoSEQ multiplex PCR was the method, and the copy in TCRdb shows in-frame clones only, minus some. The data contain about 61,000 clones, approximately 82% of them singletons. The sequences come from CD4+ or CD8+ T cells sorted from blood, collected in a trial of the OX40 agonist ivuxolimab. The receptors here all came from an adult with an advanced solid tumor such as melanoma, head and neck, liver or kidney cancer. The CDR3 runs from the conserved cysteine through the conserved F or W. The order of the fields is D gene, clone size, V gene, J gene, CDR3 DNA, CDR3 protein. The D gene is left open where the match is weak. Some rows mark clone size as missing; the rest say once, few, many or name a class of expanded clone.

>.|.|TRBV2|TRBJ2-1
TGTGCCAGCAGCATGGGGCGGGGCAATGAGCAGTTCTTC
CASSMGRGNEQFF
>.|once|TRBV28|TRBJ2-7
TGTGCCAGCAGTTCACCATCGACCTCCCACTACGAGCAGTACTTC
CASSSPSTSHYEQYF
>.|.|TRBV29-1|TRBJ2-1
TGCAGCGTTCTAAGGGAATCCGATGAGCAGTTCTTC
CSVLRESDEQFF
>TRBD2|.|TRBV6-1|TRBJ2-3
TGTGCCAGCAGTGCGACTAGCGGTGTCACGGATACGCAGTATTTT
CASSATSGVTDTQYF
>.|.|TRBV5-4|TRBJ2-3
TGTGCCAGCAGCATCACGGGGCTCGATACGCAGTATTTT
CASSITGLDTQYF
>.|.|TRBV21-1|TRBJ2-7
TGTGCCAGCAAAGGACTAGCGGACCATAAGGCCTACGAGCAGTACTTC
CASKGLADHKAYEQYF
>.|few|TRBV19|TRBJ2-3
TGTGCCAGTAGTCCGGCCGGACTGGAGGTAGATACGCAGTATTTT
CASSPAGLEVDTQYF
>.|.|TRBV15|TRBJ1-2
TGTGCCACCAGCAGAGTTGCTAACTATGGCTACACCTTC
CATSRVANYGYTF
>TRBD2|.|TRBV10-3|TRBJ2-7
TGTGCCATCAGTCTGGGACTAGCGGGAACCTACGAGCAGTACTTC
CAISLGLAGTYEQYF
>TRBD2|.|TRBV11-3|TRBJ2-1
TGTGCCAGCAGCCCCACACTAGCGGCAAATGAGCAGTTCTTC
CASSPTLAANEQFF
>.|.|TRBV7-9|TRBJ2-5
TGTGCCAGCAGCACGAATCAAGAGACCCAGTACTTC
CASSTNQETQYF
>.|few|TRBV10-3|TRBJ1-5
TGTGCCAGCGGGAATAGCAATCAGCCCCAGCATTTT
CASGNSNQPQHF
>.|.|TRBV19|TRBJ2-6
TGTGCCAGTAGTTTTGGGACAGGGGCCAACGTCCTGACTTTC
CASSFGTGANVLTF
>TRBD2|.|TRBV6-1|TRBJ2-7
TGTGCCAGCAGTGTTGACCTAGCGGGTGGCGAGCAGTACTTC
CASSVDLAGGEQYF
>.|.|TRBV15|TRBJ1-5
TGTGCCACCAGCAGAGCGGCGACAGTTAGCAATCAGCCCCAGCATTTT
CATSRAATVSNQPQHF
>TRBD2|few|TRBV28|TRBJ2-1
TGTGCCAGCAGTTACTTAGCGGGAAGCTCCTACAATGAGCAGTTCTTC
CASSYLAGSSYNEQFF
>.|.|TRBV4-1|TRBJ1-3
TGCGCCAGCAGCCAAGGTGATGCGGACACCATATATTTT
CASSQGDADTIYF
>TRBD1|.|TRBV4-2|TRBJ1-1
TGTGCCAGCAGCCAAGATCTTCCCCCAGGACAGGGGAACACTGAAGCTTTCTTT
CASSQDLPPGQGNTEAFF
>TRBD2|.|TRBV28|TRBJ2-3
TGTGCCAGCAGTTCACCCTGGACTAGCGGTCTAATCGGTACGCAGTATTTT
CASSSPWTSGLIGTQYF
>.|few|TRBV4-1|TRBJ2-3
TGCGCCAGCAGCCAAGGAAGGGTTGGAGATACGCAGTATTTT
CASSQGRVGDTQYF
>.|.|TRBV5-1|TRBJ2-3
TGCGCCAGCAGCTTGACGAAGGGGACTAGCACAGATACGCAGTATTTT
CASSLTKGTSTDTQYF
>TRBD1|.|TRBV28|TRBJ1-6
TGTGCCAGCAGCCCAGGGGGCGCGGGGAATTCACCCCTCCACTTT
CASSPGGAGNSPLHF
>.|.|TRBV7-9|TRBJ2-3
TGTGCCAGCAGCCTCTTCACAGATACGCAGTATTTT
CASSLFTDTQYF
>TRBD1|.|TRBV5-1|TRBJ2-7
TGCGCCAGCAACCCGGGACAGGCGTCCTACGAGCAGTACTTC
CASNPGQASYEQYF
>.|.|TRBV11-1|TRBJ2-1
TGTGCCAGCAGCTGGGCTCAGGGTGACAATGAGCAGTTCTTC
CASSWAQGDNEQFF
>.|.|TRBV6-6|TRBJ1-1
TGTGCCAGCACCCTAGGGGGGGAAGTCGGGGCTTTCTTT
CASTLGGEVGAFF
>.|once|TRBV9|TRBJ2-5
TGTGCCAGCAGCGTAGGGGGCTATGGGACCCAGTACTTC
CASSVGGYGTQYF
>.|few|TRBV6-5|TRBJ2-2
TGTGCCAGCCGAAGGACAGCCGGCACCGGGGAGCTGTTTTTT
CASRRTAGTGELFF
>.|.|TRBV4-1|TRBJ2-3
TGCGCCAGCAGATTGGGGATGGGCACAGATACGCAGTATTTT
CASRLGMGTDTQYF
>TRBD2|.|TRBV4-2|TRBJ2-1
TGTGCCAGCAGCCAATTGTACCGCGGGACTAGCGGGAGGGCAGGGCAGTTCTTC
CASSQLYRGTSGRAGQFF
>TRBD2|.|TRBV19|TRBJ2-1
TGTGCCAGTAGTACGACTAGCGGGGTAAAATACAATGAGCAGTTCTTC
CASSTTSGVKYNEQFF
>.|.|TRBV5-1|TRBJ2-2
TGCGCCAGCAGCGTAAGTCCCGAGGCCGGGGAGCTGTTTTTT
CASSVSPEAGELFF
>TRBD2|few|TRBV7-9|TRBJ2-1
TGTGCCAGCAGTCCACCTCTAGCGGGAGCTGGGAATGAGCAGTTCTTC
CASSPPLAGAGNEQFF
>TRBD1|.|TRBV18|TRBJ1-1
TGTGCCAGCTCGGGGGGACAGGGGGCTTTGACTGAAGCTTTCTTT
CASSGGQGALTEAFF
>TRBD2|.|TRBV7-9|TRBJ2-1
TGTGCCAGCAGCTTCCACGGGGAGGGGAACAATGAGCAGTTCTTC
CASSFHGEGNNEQFF